This T cell receptor (beta chain) was recorded in a study of identical twins (dated by TCRdb to the mid-2010s). Background on the whole study: The study deep-sequenced TCR alpha and beta repertoires from monozygotic twins, unrelated adults of various ages and cord blood to test whether fetal clonotypes persist. To rule out contamination, the twin experiments were replicated at different times with different library preparation protocols. The paper as a whole reports these results and caveats: Because the same donors could not be followed over many years, the conclusions relied on cross-sectional statistical analysis. A weaker excess of twin sharing was found in beta out-of-frame sequences because the signal-to-noise ratio was lowered by fewer shared sequences. Compared with coincidental sharing between unrelated individuals, out-of-frame TCR alpha sequences shared between twins showed an excess of sequences with low generation probability. Abundant cord blood beta clonotypes had fewer insertions, young adult naive repertoires showed a similar but weaker trend, and memory repertoires showed no such trend. In monozygotic twins, recombination models systematically underestimated out-of-frame TCR alpha sharing, but the models matched the sharing seen between unrelated individuals. Invariant T cells such as MAIT and iNKT could partly confound zero-insertion analyses, though diverse VJ usage argued against this for most clonotypes.

Only healthy Caucasian donors were included. The twin cohort comprised three pairs of female monozygotic twins, all aged about 18 to 30 years. Positive isolation kits from Invitrogen were used to isolate CD4+ and CD8+ T cell populations. Spanning cysteine to phenylalanine, the CDR3 consists of 15 amino acids. The sequence is cut down to CDR3 DNA, 45 bases in frame from base 1. Taken from the germline V gene, the CDR1 and CDR2 loops are SGHVS and FNYEAQ. The V end gives up 2 bases and the J end 7 bases, leaving 8 bases in the junction not matched to a gene. In regard to this clonotype: What antigen it recognizes has not been identified. No base quality information exists; no much larger clone differs at one position.

Libraries were made using 5' RACE. For sequencing, an Illumina HiSeq 2000 was employed. A universal primer binding site was introduced by template switching, and a unique molecular identifier was present in the final cDNA, enabling accurate counting of TCR cDNA molecules. Specific primers in the conserved constant-segment region were used to synthesize first-strand cDNA for TCR alpha and beta chains. To control for contamination, each cDNA library was double barcoded with a SMART-Mk sample barcode plus Illumina barcodes. TruSeq adapter sequences, together with Illumina sample barcodes, were added in two successive PCR steps. TCR alpha and beta cDNA libraries were sequenced on the Illumina HiSeq platform with custom primers. For the original study's pipeline: MiGEC was used to process raw reads and extract unique molecular identifiers, and MiXCR was used to find CDR3 positions. For each individual, recombination models were inferred using an EM algorithm with the repgenHMM and IGoR tools. The tcR package in R was used for shared clonotype analysis, with sharing normalized by the product of cloneset sizes. To study raw recombination free of thymic and clonal selection effects, out-of-frame nonproductive sequences were analyzed. TCRdb reworked the public reads: Q25 trimming with fastp, MiXCR clone assembly, productive beta chains retained. Entries that share a CDR3 protein sequence are merged under the most common genes and DNA. None of the V and J calls come from the authors' own analysis; TCRdb made them. This sample is represented by some 300,000 distinct CDR3 sequences; 9% to 15% of them were singletons. More than 6% of the sample belongs to the ten largest clones.

This sample also belongs to another study, concerning yellow fever vaccine responses in identical twins. From that second study: The authors reported that the T cell response to vaccination in identical twins appeared partly convergent and partly personalized. The study precisely tracked vaccine-responding T cell clones in identical twins.

The sequenced sample consisted of CD8+ T cells sorted from blood. Recombination joined TRBV7-6 with TRBJ2-1, with 7 central nucleotides matching TRBD2. This receptor was obtained from a woman aged 18-30 years in good health. For the CDR3, the sequence is CASSLLAVVLNEQFF. The DNA sequence follows: TGTGCCAGCAGCTTACTAGCGGTAGTATTGAATGAGCAGTTCTTC.